The clone carrying this TCR beta chain has a handful of counts. The entry originates in a study of blood T cell repertoires in COVID-19. The wider study: Acute and convalescent COVID-19 samples came from the United States, Italy and Spain.

Per the authors' pipeline: Quantification of nucleated cells was approximated via reference gene primer amplification. Measured with immunoSEQ multiplex PCR; TCRdb has only the in-frame clones, and not every one. V, J and clone size are taken as reported in that table, and D and trimming were inferred from the DNA itself. The sample yields about 34,000 clones, around 77% seen once. The V and J ends lost 0 bases and 5 bases respectively, with 17 bases between them. The germline V gene encodes CDR1 LNHNV and CDR2 YYDKDF (reference sequence). The CDR3 has 16 residues. The receptor comes from a human donor in a cohort sampled during active COVID-19. The sequenced material came from peripheral blood. V is TRBV15 and J is TRBJ2-7; possible D gene TRBD1, 7 bases. CDR3 sequence (DNA): TGTGCCACCAGCAGAGAGTCGGCCAGGGGGGACGACGAGCAGTACTTC. This encodes CATSRESARGDDEQYF. Full variable domain (outside the CDR3, taken from reference TRBV15 and TRBJ2-7): DAMVIQNPRYQVTQFGKPVTLSCSQTLNHNVMYWYQQKSSQAPKLLFHYYDKDFNNEADTPDNFQSRRPNTSFCFLDIRSPGLGDTAMYLCATSRESARGDDEQYFGPGTRLTVT.